Reported below is one T cell receptor (beta chain). What it binds is not known. This entry belongs to a study of STAT3 mutations in large granular lymphocyte leukemia. The study, taken as a whole, reports: In T-cell large granular lymphocyte leukemia, about half of patients showed multiple immunodominant subclonotypes.

TCRdb's table, derived via immunoSEQ multiplex PCR, lists solely in-frame clones and lacks some. The sample records roughly 13,000 clones, about 88% being singletons. The origin of this receptor is a man aged 35 to 55 with T-cell large granular lymphocyte leukemia. Some clones in this sample may be carry-over from other donors' samples. Input material: peripheral blood mononuclear cells.

The CDR3 loop reads CASSPPGSWNIQYF. The CDR3 bases are TGTGCCAGCAGTCCCCCGGGCTCGTGGAACATTCAGTACTTC. The chain is built from TRBV27 and TRBJ2-4; D unclear. The CDR3 is 14 residues long. V dropped 5 bases and J dropped 7 bases, with 15 bases sitting between them. CDR1 and CDR2 (germline): MNHEY, SMNVEV (reference sequence).